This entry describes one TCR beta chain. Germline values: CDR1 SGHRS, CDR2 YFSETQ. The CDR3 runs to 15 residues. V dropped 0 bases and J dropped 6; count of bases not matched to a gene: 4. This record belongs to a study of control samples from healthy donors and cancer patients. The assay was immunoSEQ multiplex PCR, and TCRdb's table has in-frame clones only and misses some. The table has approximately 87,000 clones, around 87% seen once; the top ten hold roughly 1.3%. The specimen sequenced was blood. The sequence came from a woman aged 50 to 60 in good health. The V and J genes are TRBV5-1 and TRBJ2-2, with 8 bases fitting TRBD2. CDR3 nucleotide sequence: TGCGCCAGCAGCTTGGCTGGCGGGGGGCCCGGGGAGCTGTTTTTT. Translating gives CASSLAGGGPGELFF. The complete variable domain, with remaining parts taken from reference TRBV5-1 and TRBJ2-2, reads KAGVTQTPRYLIKTRGQQVTLSCSPISGHRSVSWYQQTPGQGLQFLFEYFSETQRNKGNFPGRFSGRQFSNSRSEMNVSTLELGDSALYLCASSLAGGGPGELFFGEGSRLTVL.